A single sample gave rise to the 12 T cell receptor beta chains below, sequenced in a study of cytomegalovirus exposure and HLA in healthy donors. Amplification used 60 Vbeta primers and 13 Jbeta primers. The method was immunoSEQ multiplex PCR; TCRdb's version includes in-frame clones alone and lacks a portion of them. The profile covers about 130,000 clones, with approximately 68% appearing a single time and about 1.6% taken by the ten largest. The sample consisted of PBMCs. These receptors all stem from a man aged 25-45 years in good health and CMV-seropositive.

The rearrangement joins TRBV14 to TRBJ2-7; TRBD1 matches 7 bases. The V gene end was trimmed by 1 base and the J gene end by 0 bases; junction bases not matched to a gene: 3. The CDR3 loop spans 15 amino acids. The germline gives CDR1 SGHDN, CDR2 FVKESK. Here the CDR3 DNA reads TGTGCCAGCAGCCAAGCCTGGACAGGCTCCTACGAGCAGTACTTC. Encoded protein: CASSQAWTGSYEQYF.

V usage is TRBV7-2 and J usage is TRBJ2-7, with TRBD2 matching 13 bases. Germline CDR1 reads SGHTA; CDR2 reads FQGNSA. There are 15 residues in the CDR3. Trimming took 1 base from V and 6 from J; bases not matched to a gene: 3. The CDR3 DNA follows: TGTGCCAGCAGCTTAGTACGACTAGCGGGAGGCGAGCAGTACTTC. Protein sequence: CASSLVRLAGGEQYF.

The rearrangement links TRBV5-4 to TRBJ2-5, with 7 bases identical to TRBD1. The germline V gene has CDR1 SGHNT and CDR2 YYREEE (reference sequence). After removal of 2 bases from V and 1 base from J, the junction contained 2 bases not matched to a gene. This CDR3 comprises 14 residues. The CDR3 DNA reads TGTGCCAGCAGCTTCCCAGGGGGCCAAGAGACCCAGTACTTC. Translating it yields CASSFPGGQETQYF.

The CDR3 loop is CASSYNRNYEQYF. CDR3 coding DNA: TGTGCCAGCAGTTACAACAGGAATTACGAGCAGTACTTC. The gene calls are TRBV6-5 and TRBJ2-5, with D maybe TRBD1 (5 bases). The DNA matches TRBJ2-7 better at its end, which makes the J call doubtful. Germline-derived CDR1 and CDR2 are MNHEY and SVGAGI. This CDR3 region has 13 residues.

CDR3 DNA sequence: TGCGCCAGCAAGGAACAGGGGGGGGGCCAACCAATAGGCTATGGCTACACCTTC. Its protein is CASKEQGGGQPIGYGYTF. The J gene is TRBJ1-2, the V gene TRBV10-1; 8 bases match TRBD1. CDR1 is WNHNN and CDR2 is SYGVQD in the germline V gene (reference sequence). This CDR3 contains 18 residues. With 7 bases clipped from V and 4 bases from J, the junction kept 20 bases outside the gene matches.

The chain has TRBV27 and TRBJ2-7; 8 nucleotides agree with TRBD1. Germline V gives CDR1 MNHEY, CDR2 SMNVEV (reference sequence). The CDR3 loop spans 14 amino acids. Losses at the gene ends were 3 bases for V and 2 bases for J; bases not matched to a gene: 3. CDR3 amino acids: CASSFQGAPYEQYF. The CDR3 nucleotides are TGTGCCAGCAGTTTCCAGGGGGCCCCCTACGAGCAGTACTTC.

This chain links TRBV6-5 with TRBJ1-2; TRBD1 matches at 7 bases. V lost 6 bases, J lost 0 bases, and 1 base stayed unmatched. Germline V gives CDR1 MNHEY, CDR2 SVGAGI. The CDR3 length is 13 residues. The CDR3 DNA is TGTGCCAGCAGGACAGGGACTAACTATGGCTACACCTTC. It codes for CASRTGTNYGYTF.

This chain uses TRBV6-5 with TRBJ1-2, with 9 bases fitting TRBD1. This CDR3 is built from 15 residues. Germline V gives CDR1 MNHEY, CDR2 SVGAGI. The ends lost 7 bases at V and 2 bases at J; junction bases unmatched: 8. CDR3 loop: CASTRWTGVNYGYTF. The CDR3 nucleotides are TGTGCCAGCACCAGGTGGACAGGGGTCAACTATGGCTACACCTTC.

The genes are TRBV4-3 and TRBJ2-1; TRBD2 matches 12 bases. This CDR3 is built from 17 residues. J lost 4 bases, V lost 2 bases, and 6 bases had no gene match. From germline, CDR1 is LGHNA and CDR2 YSLEER. The CDR3 loop reads CASSQLKTSGGYNEQFF. CDR3 in DNA: TGCGCCAGCAGCCAACTTAAGACTAGCGGGGGATACAATGAGCAGTTCTTC.

In its sample, this clone was seen a few times. This rearrangement joins TRBV29-1 to TRBJ2-1; 7 bases align to TRBD2. The CDR3 totals 15 residues. With 7 bases clipped from V and 5 bases from J, the junction kept 14 bases outside the gene matches. CDR1 and CDR2 from the germline V gene are SQVTM and ANQGSEA. The CDR3 protein is CSASSRLAVHNEQFF. CDR3 bases: TGCAGCGCTTCCTCGAGGCTAGCGGTCCACAATGAGCAGTTCTTC.

The table lists this clone with a few counts. This chain connects TRBV4-3 to TRBJ1-4; weak D call: TRBD1 (5 bases). This CDR3 region has 16 residues. V was pared by 2 bases and J by 2 bases, with 12 bases between. The germline V gene has CDR1 LGHNA and CDR2 YSLEER. The CDR3 coding sequence is TGCGCCAGCAGCCAACGGCAGGGCGTCACTAATGAAAAACTGTTTTTT. Translated, it gives CASSQRQGVTNEKLFF.

The genes are TRBV4-1 and TRBJ2-5, with D possibly TRBD2 on 5 matching bases. V was shortened by 5 bases and J by 4 bases, with 17 bases between the two germline ends. The CDR3 consists of 15 residues. CDR1 and CDR2 (germline): MGHRA, YSYEKL. DNA of the CDR3: TGCGCCAGCAGCTTTGGTGCGGGCAGAGGAGAGACCCAGTACTTC. Translating gives CASSFGAGRGETQYF.